Each of the 29 T cell receptor beta chains below was sequenced from the same sample in a study of regulatory T cells in long-lasting Graves disease. With iRepertoire HTBI primers and Arm-PCR of CDR3 regions, TCR beta libraries were built. One entry per CDR3 protein, called by TCRdb with MiXCR from the multiplex PCR reads. The sample carries about 460,000 distinct CDR3 sequences, 20% to 25% recorded once. Time point reported: persistent/refractory GD, antithyroid drugs over 5 years with positive TRAb. The TCR library was made from RNA that had been extracted from PBMCs in TRIzol. The sequenced sample was peripheral blood mononuclear cells (PBMCs), obtained when the disease was refractory, from a patient treated with antithyroid drugs. Every receptor here comes from a female donor with Graves disease.

This clonotype was observed many times. The chain combines TRBV6-2 or TRBV6-3 with TRBJ2-7; D assignment may be TRBD1 or TRBD2 (6 bases each). The germline V and J ends were trimmed by 5 bases and 6 bases, with 14 bases remaining between them. CDR3 size: 13 residues. CDR1 and CDR2 (germline): MNHEY, SVGEGT. CDR3 amino acids: CASSEGGLREQYF. The DNA for the CDR3 is TGTGCCAGCAGTGAAGGGGGGCTGCGCGAGCAGTACTTC.

This chain links TRBV3-1 with TRBJ1-3; tentatively, D is TRBD1 (5 bases). V was shortened by 2 bases and J by 1 base, with 15 bases between the two germline ends. The germline V gene has CDR1 LGHDT and CDR2 YNNKEL (reference sequence). This CDR3 is built from 17 residues. For the CDR3, the DNA is TGTGCCAGCAGCCAATCTCAGGGAGGGGCATCTGGAAACACCATATATTTT. It translates to CASSQSQGGASGNTIYF.

This chain uses TRBV9 with TRBJ1-1; TRBD1 matches 7 bases. V trimming: 4 bases; J trimming: 6 bases; junction bases outside the gene matches: 15. Per germline, CDR1 SGDLS and CDR2 YYNGEE. The CDR3 loop spans 16 amino acids. The CDR3, as DNA: TGTGCCAGCAGCTCCTGGGACAGTGGTGGGACCCCTGAAGCTTTCTTT. Encoded protein: CASSSWDSGGTPEAFF.

This clonotype was observed many times. This chain links TRBV27 with TRBJ1-1; D is undetermined. Trimming stripped 3 bases from V and 2 bases from J, with 10 bases between. CDR1 and CDR2 from the germline V gene are MNHEY and SMNVEV (reference sequence). The CDR3 loop spans 14 amino acids. CDR3 coding DNA: TGTGCCAGCAGTTTTGGTTGGGGTAACACTGAAGCTTTCTTT. Protein: CASSFGWGNTEAFF.

This clonotype appeared a few times. The chain uses TRBV6-5 and TRBJ1-2; no reliable D call. V was cut by 0 bases and J by 4 bases, with 18 bases left in between. The CDR3 totals 17 residues. Germline V gives CDR1 MNHEY, CDR2 SVGAGI. CDR3 in amino acids: CASSYSTAGQALYGYTF. CDR3 nucleotide sequence: TGTGCCAGCAGTTACTCGACTGCGGGCCAGGCCCTCTATGGCTACACCTTC.

This clonotype came up a few times. The genes are TRBV20-1 and TRBJ2-3; D uncertain. CDR3 length: 12 residues. The V and J ends lost 6 bases and 2 bases respectively, with 9 bases between them. Germline values: CDR1 DFQATT, CDR2 SNEGSKA (reference sequence). CDR3 region: CSAVPSTDTQYF. DNA of the CDR3: TGCAGTGCGGTACCATCCACAGATACGCAGTATTTT.

The CDR3: CASSSGASDYNEQFF. CDR3 in DNA: TGTGCCAGCAGTTCTGGGGCTAGCGACTACAATGAGCAGTTCTTC. The V call is TRBV6-2 or TRBV6-3, the J call TRBJ2-1, with D possibly being TRBD2 (6 bases). CDR3 length: 15 amino acids. V lost 4 bases to trimming and J lost 3 bases, with 13 bases between them. CDR1 is MNHEY and CDR2 is SVGEGT in the germline V gene.

This clonotype was observed many times. The chain employs TRBV10-3 and TRBJ2-7; D remains unclear. V dropped 10 bases and J dropped 3 bases, with 13 bases sitting between them. This CDR3 contains 12 residues. The germline V gene encodes CDR1 ENHRY and CDR2 SYGVKD. In nucleotides, the CDR3 is TGTGCCACCACTCCGACCTTCTACGAGCAGTACTTC. Protein: CATTPTFYEQYF.

As concerns this clonotype: One base away lies a much larger clone, so this may be a sequencing read error. This chain uses TRBV29-1 with TRBJ1-1; D gene uncertain. The CDR3 length is 10 residues. Germline CDR1 SQVTM, CDR2 ANQGSEA. In DNA form, the CDR3 reads TGCAGCGTTAGCCGGGATGAAGCTCTCTTT. The encoded protein is CSVSRDEALF.

V usage is TRBV7-2 and J usage is TRBJ1-3; TRBD1 aligns across 8 bases. Trimming cost V 5 bases and J 0 bases; bases outside gene matches: 6. CDR3 length: 16 residues. Germline CDR1 and CDR2: SGHTA and FQGNSA. Written as DNA, the CDR3 is TGTGCCAGCAGCGCCAGAACAGGGGGCTCTGGAAACACCATATATTTT. Encoded protein: CASSARTGGSGNTIYF.

About this clonotype: Given the absence of the conserved phenylalanine or tryptophan at the CDR3 end, a read error is likely. The J gene is TRBJ1-4, the V gene TRBV6-5; D is uncertain. The V end lost 4 bases, the J end lost 4 bases, and 7 bases lay between the germline ends. CDR3 size: 13 residues. Germline V CDR1 and CDR2: MNHEY, SVGAGI. CDR3 loop: CASSLGGNEKLFL. The CDR3 nucleotides are TGTGCCAGCAGTTTGGGCGGTAATGAAAAACTGTTTCTT.

The genes are TRBV5-6 and TRBJ2-4, with unresolved D. Germline values: CDR1 SGHDT, CDR2 YYEEEE. The V end lost 4 bases, the J end lost 0 bases, and 5 bases lay between the germline ends. The CDR3 has 13 residues. This CDR3 reads CASSPPAKNIQYF. The DNA for the CDR3 is TGTGCCAGCAGCCCTCCAGCCAAAAACATTCAGTACTTC. Using reference TRBV5-6 and TRBJ2-4 for the parts outside the CDR3, the full variable domain is DAGVTQSPTHLIKTRGQQVTLRCSPKSGHDTVSWYQQALGQGPQFIFQYYEEEERQRGNFPDRFSGHQFPNYSSELNVNALLLGDSALYLCASSPPAKNIQYFGAGTRLSVL.

This clonotype was recorded many times. The chain couples TRBV6-5 to TRBJ1-1; D uncertain. CDR1 is MNHEY, CDR2 SVGAGI, per germline. The V gene lost 4 bases and the J gene lost 1 base, with 7 bases spanning the gap. CDR3 length: 13 amino acids. The CDR3 bases are TGTGCCAGCAGTTTCGAGGAGAACACTGAAGCTTTCTTT. Encoded protein: CASSFEENTEAFF.

The rearrangement joins TRBV7-8 to TRBJ1-1, with 7 bases fitting TRBD1. CDR1 is SGHVS and CDR2 is FQNEAQ in the germline V gene. The CDR3 spans 14 residues. V gave up 5 bases and J gave up 2 bases; unmatched junction bases: 5. DNA for the CDR3: TGTGCCAGCAGCCGACAGGGTTATAACACTGAAGCTTTCTTT. Translated: CASSRQGYNTEAFF.

The V gene is TRBV3-1, the J gene TRBJ1-1; D may be TRBD1 (6 bases). V lost 0 bases and J 1 base, leaving 9 bases between the germline ends. Germline V CDR1 and CDR2: LGHDT, YNNKEL (reference sequence). The CDR3 consists of 15 residues. The CDR3 region is CASSQDGGQNTEAFF. In DNA form, the CDR3 reads TGTGCCAGCAGCCAAGATGGGGGACAGAACACTGAAGCTTTCTTT.

This clonotype occurred many times. V usage is TRBV2 and J usage is TRBJ1-1, with 8 bases fitting TRBD1. This CDR3 has 14 amino acids. V dropped 6 bases and J dropped 4; count of bases not matched to a gene: 7. CDR1 SNHLY and CDR2 FYNNEI come from the germline V gene. The CDR3 region has the DNA TGTGCCAGCAGGACAGGGGACGGGGTCACTGAAGCTTTCTTT. Translation gives CASRTGDGVTEAFF.

The chain employs TRBV5-5 and TRBJ1-1, with unresolved D. Germline V gene data show CDR1 as SGHKS and CDR2 as YYEKEE (reference sequence). The CDR3 covers 17 residues. The V gene lost 1 base and the J gene lost 2 bases, with 18 bases spanning the gap. In DNA form, the CDR3 reads TGTGCCAGCAGCTTGCATTCTAGGACCTACCCAAACACTGAAGCTTTCTTT. Its protein is CASSLHSRTYPNTEAFF.

This clonotype turned up a few times. V usage is TRBV10-3 and J usage is TRBJ2-7, with D perhaps matching TRBD2 (5 bases). Germline lookup yields CDR1 ENHRY and CDR2 SYGVKD. The ends were cut back, 2 bases at V and 3 bases at J, with 20 bases in the middle. This CDR3 comprises 17 residues. The CDR3 DNA reads TGTGCCATCAGTGAGACCGGACTTTCGGCGGATCTCTACGAGCAGTACTTC. Amino acid sequence: CAISETGLSADLYEQYF.

A single count supports this clonotype. The rearrangement joins TRBV29-1 to TRBJ2-2; no reliable D call. CDR3 size: 11 residues. Trimming cost V 1 base and J 7 bases, with 4 bases left between them. Germline V gene sequence: CDR1 SQVTM, CDR2 ANQGSEA. The CDR3 bases are TGCAGCGTTGAAGGAGGCGGGGAGCTGTTTTTT. It yields the protein CSVEGGGELFF.

This clonotype was detected a few times. The chain combines TRBV5-5 with TRBJ2-7, with D tentatively TRBD1 (7 bases). The CDR3 covers 15 residues. Germline V gene data show CDR1 as SGHKS and CDR2 as YYEKEE (reference sequence). The ends were cut back, 2 bases at V and 2 bases at J, with 14 bases in the middle. CDR3 in DNA: TGTGCCAGCAGCTTCATCGACAGGGAGGCCTACGAGCAGTACTTC. This sequence encodes CASSFIDREAYEQYF.

As for this clonotype: It differs at one base from a far larger clone, so likely a read error. The CDR3 loop reads CASSSRGAKAFF. DNA of the CDR3: TGTGCCAGCAGTTCGAGGGGGGCTAAAGCTTTCTTT. The rearrangement links TRBV6-6 to TRBJ1-1, with D possibly TRBD1 on 6 matching bases. The germline V gene encodes CDR1 MNHNY and CDR2 SVGAGI (reference sequence). V lost 4 bases, J lost 9 bases, and 12 bases lay in between. This CDR3 is built from 12 residues.

This clonotype was recorded a few times. The rearrangement links TRBV5-6 to TRBJ1-3, with D unresolved. V lost 3 bases, J lost 0 bases, and 10 bases lay in between. Germline values: CDR1 SGHDT, CDR2 YYEEEE. This CDR3 region has 15 residues. CDR3 in amino acids: CASSWAGFSGNTIYF. CDR3 DNA: TGTGCCAGCAGCTGGGCAGGATTCTCTGGAAACACCATATATTTT.

The V gene is TRBV5-5, the J gene TRBJ1-4, with D possibly being TRBD1 (5 bases). Trimming cost V 3 bases and J 0 bases, with 15 bases left between them. The germline gives CDR1 SGHKS, CDR2 YYEKEE (reference sequence). The CDR3 consists of 17 residues. This CDR3 is CASSWTGDSPTNEKLFF. The DNA for the CDR3 is TGTGCCAGCAGCTGGACGGGGGATTCTCCAACTAATGAAAAACTGTTTTTT.

This clonotype was seen a handful of times. V gene TRBV20-1 combines with J gene TRBJ2-5; tentative D call: TRBD1 (6 bases). The DNA end is a closer match to TRBJ2-7, so the J assignment may be wrong. Per germline, CDR1 DFQATT and CDR2 SNEGSKA (reference sequence). The CDR3 contains 12 residues. The CDR3 spells CRPGTPTYEQYF. CDR3 sequence (DNA): TGCAGACCCGGGACACCAACCTACGAGCAGTACTTC.

The chain carries TRBV20-1 and TRBJ2-3, with 8 bases matching TRBD1. Germline CDR1 is DFQATT and CDR2 is SNEGSKA (reference sequence). The CDR3 has 15 residues. The V segment lost 6 bases and the J segment 3 bases; nucleotides outside the gene matches: 11. CDR3 sequence reads: CSAPAGTGSTDTQYF. The CDR3 coding sequence is TGCAGTGCACCAGCCGGGACAGGATCTACAGATACGCAGTATTTT.

Ten or more counts support this clonotype. V gene TRBV6-1 combines with J gene TRBJ2-5; the D call may be TRBD1 or TRBD2 (5 bases each). Germline V lookup: CDR1 MNHNS, CDR2 SASEGT. CDR3 length equals 17 residues. V shed 4 bases and J shed 5 bases, with 23 bases lying between them. The CDR3 coding sequence is TGTGCCAGCAGTGTGAGTTCGGGGCAGCGGAGTTGGGAGACCCAGTACTTC. Encoded protein: CASSVSSGQRSWETQYF.

This clonotype was detected a few times. This sequence joins TRBV3-1 and TRBJ2-5, with 8 bases lining up with TRBD2. Looked up from germline, CDR1 is LGHDT and CDR2 is YNNKEL (reference sequence). The CDR3 extends over 15 amino acids. The ends lost 4 bases at V and 5 bases at J; junction bases unmatched: 9. The CDR3 loop is CASSLIAGFLETQYF. CDR3 in DNA: TGTGCCAGCAGCCTAATAGCGGGGTTCTTGGAGACCCAGTACTTC.

This clonotype was observed at least ten times. The chain couples TRBV2 to TRBJ2-4; 8 nucleotides agree with TRBD2. Germline CDR1 is SNHLY and CDR2 is FYNNEI. The length of the CDR3 is 16 residues. The junction had 5 bases not matched to a gene; V was cut back by 3 bases and J by 1 base. The CDR3 here is CASSDGAGVAKNIQYF. DNA for the CDR3: TGTGCCAGCAGTGATGGAGCGGGAGTGGCCAAAAACATTCAGTACTTC.

This clonotype was seen many times. The chain has TRBV20-1 and TRBJ2-5; D gene unclear. V lost 0 bases, J lost 4 bases, and 6 bases lay in between. This CDR3 contains 12 residues. Per the germline V gene, CDR1 is DFQATT and CDR2 is SNEGSKA (reference sequence). The CDR3 DNA sequence: TGCAGTGCTAGAGATTCCCCAGAGACCCAGTACTTC. Protein sequence: CSARDSPETQYF.